This T cell receptor (beta chain) derives from a study of neoadjuvant anti-PD-1 for oral cavity cancer. Study overall: Non-progressing patients received a fourth nivolumab dose near day 43, then surgery on days 50-56. Study-level findings and limits: With a few patients per group, TCR findings need larger cohorts.

Germline V lookup: CDR1 SGHRS, CDR2 YFSETQ. Trimming at V came to 3 bases and at J to 6 bases, leaving 9 bases not matched to a gene. CDR3 size: 15 residues. Sequenced by immunoSEQ multiplex PCR; TCRdb stores in-frame clones only, minus some. The sample records about 42,000 clones, 75% to 80% being singletons. This sample's time point: after neoadjuvant nivolumab, at surgical resection. Cohort: HPV-negative, locally advanced oral cavity squamous cell carcinoma patients. Concerning this clone itself: Its antigen is unknown.

The chain is built from TRBV5-1 and TRBJ2-1, with 7 nucleotides matching TRBD2. Sample: PBMCs, taken after nivolumab (anti-PD-1) treatment. The receptor comes from a person aged 40 to 85 with oral cavity squamous cell carcinoma. The CDR3 protein is CASSSIAGPGNEQFF. CDR3 sequence (DNA): TGCGCCAGCAGCTCCATAGCGGGCCCTGGCAATGAGCAGTTCTTC.